The next 17 T cell receptor beta chains were all read from a single sample in a study of T cells in severe cutaneous drug reactions. Libraries were made by iRepertoire multiplex PCR with TCR subtype-specific primers for bulk and single-cell sequencing. No DNA is given; TCRdb re-called the multiplex PCR reads and lists each CDR3 protein once. Its table lists fewer than 10,000 distinct CDR3 sequences. The donors had carbamazepine-induced Stevens-Johnson syndrome or toxic epidermal necrolysis. The sample consisted of cells from a skin blister. The receptor set was obtained from a human donor with a severe cutaneous adverse drug reaction.

This rearrangement joins TRBV7-8 to TRBJ2-2. In germline, CDR1 is SGHVS, CDR2 FQNEAQ. The CDR3 covers 15 residues. The CDR3 here is CASSLKGLLTGELFF. Together with reference TRBV7-8 and TRBJ2-2, the CDR3 gives the full variable domain: GAGVSQSPRYKVAKRGQDVALRCDPISGHVSLFWYQQALGQGPEFLTYFQNEAQLDKSGLPSDRFFAERPEGSVSTLKIQRTQQEDSAVYLCASSLKGLLTGELFFGEGSRLTVL.

This clonotype registers medium-sized by frequency. The rearrangement uses TRBV6-5 and TRBJ2-7; no DNA is available, so the TRBD1 call from TCRdb remains unchecked. The CDR3 contains 15 residues. Germline V gene lookup returns CDR1 MNHEY and CDR2 SVGAGI. The CDR3 is CASSYGTGGSYEQYF.

This rearrangement joins TRBV20-1 to TRBJ2-7; TCRdb lists TRBD2, though no DNA is available to test this call. CDR1 and CDR2 from the germline V gene are DFQATT and SNEGSKA (reference sequence). This CDR3 is 15 amino acids long. The CDR3: CSARDSAGAGIEQYF.

The chain joins TRBV28 to TRBJ1-1. Germline V gene lookup returns CDR1 MDHEN and CDR2 SYDVKM. The CDR3 has 12 amino acids. The CDR3 is CASKVLNTEAFF.

According to its frequency, this clonotype is medium-sized. J is TRBJ1-1 and V is TRBV6-5; TCRdb's assignment of TRBD1 cannot be checked, as there is no DNA. This CDR3 spans 14 amino acids. Germline CDR1 reads MNHEY; CDR2 reads SVGAGI. The CDR3 sequence: CASSSTGPDTEAFF.

The chain couples TRBV5-1 to TRBJ2-3; with no DNA, the TCRdb D assignment of TRBD2 cannot be verified. Germline lookup yields CDR1 SGHRS and CDR2 YFSETQ. This CDR3 comprises 17 residues. The CDR3 protein is CASSLRVAGLDTDTQYF.

The chain couples TRBV2 to TRBJ2-3; the TCRdb D gene call, TRBD1, has no DNA to confirm it. This CDR3 has 15 residues. In germline, CDR1 is SNHLY, CDR2 FYNNEI. CDR3 residues: CASSEGVAPTDTQYF.

This sequence joins TRBV12-3 or TRBV12-4 and TRBJ2-2; TCRdb designates TRBD2, a call that cannot be tested without DNA. The CDR3 has 12 amino acids. CDR3 region: CASGGGTGELFF.

The chain has TRBV7-9 and TRBJ1-1; no DNA is available, so the TRBD1 call from TCRdb remains unchecked. The CDR3 spans 17 residues. CDR1 SEHNR and CDR2 FQNEAQ come from the germline V gene (reference sequence). The CDR3 region is CASSRNTGGAFDTEAFF.

V gene TRBV7-9 combines with J gene TRBJ2-3. Germline loops: CDR1 SEHNR, CDR2 FQNEAQ (reference sequence). The CDR3 runs to 12 residues. This chain's CDR3 is CASSFSTDTQYF. The entire variable domain, with the rest obtained from reference TRBV7-9 and TRBJ2-3, is as follows: DTGVSQNPRHKITKRGQNVTFRCDPISEHNRLYWYRQTLGQGPEFLTYFQNEAQLEKSRLLSDRFSAERPKGSFSTLEIQRTEQGDSAMYLCASSFSTDTQYFGPGTRLTVL.

By frequency, this clonotype registers medium-sized. The V call is TRBV6-5, the J call TRBJ2-1. Germline lookup yields CDR1 MNHEY and CDR2 SVGAGI. This CDR3 spans 14 amino acids. CDR3 in amino acids: CASMQTLSYNEQFF.

This chain joins TRBV28 and TRBJ1-1; TCRdb indicates TRBD1, and absent DNA this call remains unverified. The CDR3 consists of 18 residues. Germline values: CDR1 MDHEN, CDR2 SYDVKM. The CDR3 spells CASSSPSGTYPMNTEAFF.

The V call is TRBV7-8, the J call TRBJ2-7. CDR3 length: 13 amino acids. Germline V gene data show CDR1 as SGHVS and CDR2 as FQNEAQ. CDR3 sequence: CASSLAMNPEQYF. The full variable domain, completed using reference TRBV7-8 and TRBJ2-7, is GAGVSQSPRYKVAKRGQDVALRCDPISGHVSLFWYQQALGQGPEFLTYFQNEAQLDKSGLPSDRFFAERPEGSVSTLKIQRTQQEDSAVYLCASSLAMNPEQYFGPGTRLTVT.

This chain joins TRBV14 and TRBJ2-5; TCRdb gives TRBD2 as the D gene, but with no DNA this cannot be confirmed. This CDR3 contains 15 residues. Germline V gene sequence: CDR1 SGHDN, CDR2 FVKESK. CDR3 amino acids: CASSNTLALQETQYF.

The chain joins TRBV4-3 to TRBJ1-1. The CDR3 has 11 amino acids. Germline lookup yields CDR1 LGHNA and CDR2 YSLEER. CDR3: CASSQGVEAFF.

The chain joins TRBV13 to TRBJ2-1; no DNA is available, so the TRBD1 call from TCRdb remains unchecked. Looked up from germline, CDR1 is PRHDT and CDR2 is FYEKMQ (reference sequence). This CDR3 spans 15 amino acids. The CDR3 is CASSLTGEGYNEQFF.

This chain uses TRBV2 with TRBJ1-1. The CDR3 extends over 12 amino acids. The germline gives CDR1 SNHLY, CDR2 FYNNEI. CDR3 sequence reads: CASSERPFEAFF.